This T cell receptor (beta chain) comes out of a study of T cells in Graves' hyperthyroidism and ophthalmopathy. Regarding the study as a whole: Blood also showed most of the thyroid clonotypes that were expanded above 0.001.

The TCR beta CDR3 regions underwent amplification using RNA transcripts as the source. An initial round of RT-PCR targeting the TCR CDR3 relied on the HTBI primer set. TCRdb re-analysed the multiplex PCR reads in MiXCR, keeping a single row per CDR3 protein. The table includes hundreds of thousands of distinct CDR3 sequences, around 13% detected once. Comments on this clonotype: The antigen is not known.

When ophthalmopathy did not progress within 18 months, Graves' hyperthyroidism was considered stable. The study enrolled patients aged 18 to 65 with newly diagnosed hyperthyroidism of under 2 months' duration. Thyroid ultrasound and orbital computed tomography, with clinical symptoms and serum thyroxine and TRAb, informed diagnoses. Germline V gene lookup returns CDR1 DFQATT and CDR2 SNEGSKA (reference sequence). This CDR3 is built from 12 residues. V was pared by 6 bases and J by 4 bases, with 12 bases between. The chain has TRBV20-1 and TRBJ1-1; D gene ambiguous. The clonotype comes from a woman under 30 with Graves' hyperthyroidism. The source material was blood. CDR3 region: CSASGTSTEAFF. CDR3 coding DNA: TGCAGTGCCTCCGGAACGTCCACTGAAGCTTTCTTT.